Listed below are T cell receptor beta chains from one sample, sequenced in a study of OX40 agonist ivuxolimab in advanced cancers. Libraries were prepared by immunoSEQ multiplex PCR; TCRdb keeps only in-frame clonotypes and omits some of them. The sample has about 82,000 clones, roughly 83% seen once; the top ten hold about 0.8%. Source: CD4+ or CD8+ T cells sorted from blood, taken in a trial of the OX40 agonist ivuxolimab. Receptor source: an adult with an advanced solid tumor such as melanoma, head and neck, liver or kidney cancer. The CDR3 runs from the conserved cysteine through the conserved F or W. The D gene is left open where the match is weak. Part of the rows lack a size; the others show once, few, many or a class for expanded clones.

D: .
size: .
J: TRBJ2-2
V: TRBV19
CDR3: CASSAPGNTGELFF
DNA: TGTGCCAGTAGTGCCCCAGGTAACACCGGGGAGCTGTTTTTT

D: TRBD1
size: .
J: TRBJ1-5
V: TRBV7-2
CDR3: CASSLATGWYSNQPQHF
DNA: TGTGCCAGCAGCTTAGCGACAGGGTGGTATAGCAATCAGCCCCAGCATTTT

D: .
size: .
J: TRBJ2-5
V: TRBV10-1
CDR3: CASSELTALQETQYF
DNA: TGCGCCAGCAGTGAGTTGACAGCGCTCCAAGAGACCCAGTACTTC

D: TRBD1
size: .
J: TRBJ2-7
V: TRBV7-2
CDR3: CASSLGTGVREQYF
DNA: TGTGCCAGCAGCTTAGGGACAGGGGTACGCGAGCAGTACTTC

D: TRBD2
size: .
J: TRBJ2-5
V: TRBV7-2
CDR3: CASSSIAGEGETQYF
DNA: TGTGCCAGCAGCTCTATAGCGGGGGAAGGAGAGACCCAGTACTTC

D: TRBD1
size: once
J: TRBJ2-7
V: TRBV18
CDR3: CASSAGQASFEQYF
DNA: TGTGCCAGTTCCGCGGGACAGGCCAGTTTTGAGCAGTACTTC

D: TRBD2
size: .
J: TRBJ2-4
V: TRBV4-2
CDR3: CASSQEGLAGGLAKNIQYF
DNA: TGTGCCAGCAGCCAAGAGGGGCTAGCGGGGGGGCTAGCCAAAAACATTCAGTACTTC

D: TRBD1
size: once
J: TRBJ1-1
V: TRBV4-2
CDR3: CASSQAWTGRGTEAFF
DNA: TGTGCCAGCAGCCAAGCCTGGACAGGGCGCGGCACTGAAGCTTTCTTT

D: .
size: .
J: TRBJ1-1
V: TRBV14
CDR3: CASSRVSRLINTEAFF
DNA: TGTGCCAGCAGCCGGGTCTCCAGATTGATCAACACTGAAGCTTTCTTT

D: .
size: .
J: TRBJ2-5
V: TRBV9
CDR3: CASSVASGLSRETQYF
DNA: TGTGCCAGCAGCGTAGCTTCCGGACTTTCACGAGAGACCCAGTACTTC

D: TRBD1
size: .
J: TRBJ1-1
V: TRBV19
CDR3: CASSNRGNTEAFF
DNA: TGTGCCAGTTCCAACAGGGGGAACACTGAAGCTTTCTTT

D: TRBD1
size: .
J: TRBJ2-2
V: TRBV30
CDR3: CAWRVPGTGNTGELFF
DNA: TGTGCCTGGAGGGTTCCCGGGACAGGGAACACCGGGGAGCTGTTTTTT

D: TRBD1
size: .
J: TRBJ1-5
V: TRBV7-2
CDR3: CASSLDRGWGNQPQHF
DNA: TGTGCCAGCAGCCTAGACAGGGGCTGGGGCAATCAGCCCCAGCATTTT

D: .
size: .
J: TRBJ1-3
V: TRBV27
CDR3: CASSLSRSSGNTIYF
DNA: TGTGCCAGCAGTTTATCGAGAAGCTCTGGAAACACCATATATTTT

D: TRBD1
size: .
J: TRBJ1-6
V: TRBV30
CDR3: CAWRGQGINSPLHF
DNA: TGTGCCTGGAGGGGACAGGGGATTAATTCACCCCTCCACTTT